This T cell receptor (beta chain) came from a study of blood T cells in healthy people across ages. Broader study findings: Significant beta diversity loss was already apparent by age approximately 40, declining roughly linearly. Donors of long life had a larger count of naive CD4+ cells and greater diversity than aged donors.

V shed 2 bases and J shed 3 bases, with 15 bases lying between them. Looked up from germline, CDR1 is SGHRS and CDR2 is YFSETQ. The CDR3 is 16 amino acids. Healthy individuals of Caucasian origin from Russia, aged roughly 6 to 95, served as donors. On this clonotype itself: The antigen remains undetermined.

A second PCR of roughly 7 to 11 cycles used a sample-barcoded 5' primer and a J-beta primer mix. Every individual sample yielded 2.5 million or more paired-end reads (each containing CDR3). TCRdb independently ran MiXCR on the 5' RACE reads; one entry per CDR3 protein. The sample gives roughly 680,000 distinct CDR3 sequences, 52% of which show up once; roughly 14% is in the top ten. The TCR was taken from a woman older than 75 in good health. This chain connects TRBV5-1 to TRBJ1-5; D might be TRBD1 (5 bases). What was sequenced was blood. CDR3 sequence (DNA): TGCGCCAGCAGCTTTGGGACTAGCGGGGACAATCAGCCCCAGCATTTT. It encodes CASSFGTSGDNQPQHF.